This T cell receptor beta chain was profiled in a study of OX40 agonist ivuxolimab in advanced cancers. Regarding the study as a whole: Compared with others, partial responders at 0.1-3.0 mg/kg displayed clonal expansion among the lowest. The work left the antigen specificity of expanded peripheral T cells undetermined.

V shed 8 bases and J 1 base; nucleotides not matched to a gene: 2. The V gene's germline CDR1 is MNHNS and CDR2 SASEGT. CDR3 length equals 13 residues. The method was immunoSEQ multiplex PCR; TCRdb's version includes in-frame clones alone and lacks a portion of them. The sample has roughly 63,000 clones, about 86% seen once; the top ten hold about 1.2%. A few counts support this clone. Its antigen is unknown. The clonotype originates from an adult with an advanced solid tumor such as melanoma, head and neck, liver or kidney cancer. V gene TRBV6-1 combines with J gene TRBJ2-3; 8 positions match TRBD2. This specimen was CD4+ or CD8+ T cells sorted from blood, taken in a trial of the OX40 agonist ivuxolimab. The DNA of the CDR3 is TGTGCCAGCCTGCGGGGGGGCACAGATACGCAGTATTTT. Its protein product is CASLRGGTDTQYF.